Detailed here is one T cell receptor beta chain. No antigen is known for it. Base qualities are not at hand, and no much larger clone is one base apart. This specimen comes from a study of blood T cells in healthy people across ages (dated by TCRdb to the mid-2010s). Study-wide context: In model experiments, template switching captured roughly one uniquely barcoded TCR beta cDNA molecule for every two T cells. Donors of different ages were randomly distributed across sequencing lanes to avoid experimental bias. The study measured age-related changes in TCR beta repertoire diversity using deep sequencing normalized with unique cDNA molecular identifiers. Donors were grouped into four age groups: young (average 16 years), middle-aged (about 38), aged (around 60) and long-lived (about 82). Two additional independent replicas of 1 million unique cDNA reads from the same blood draw were analyzed for two donors (one aged 18 to 30 and one aged 80 or older). What the work shows at the level of the full study, not this receptor alone: Estimates of total diversity from one million sequenced T cells were regarded as lower bounds and underestimates. A strong correlation was found between observed TCR beta diversity and the percentage of naive T cells measured by flow cytometry. Observed TCR beta diversity per million T cells fell roughly linearly with age, and a significant reduction was already apparent by age about 38. Because profiling used bulk unsorted PBMCs, naive and antigen-experienced compartments could not be compared conclusively. Donor CMV infection status was unknown, potentially confounding age-related changes in expanded clonotypes. Compared with the aged group, the long-lived group had more naive CD4+ T cells, fewer expanded clones and increased TCR diversity, suggesting age selection.

Systemically healthy Caucasian individuals from Russia, approximately 39 in total and aged roughly 6 to 90 years, were included as donors. Each donor gave ten milliliters of peripheral blood, drawn into EDTA-treated Vacutainer tubes. PBMCs were isolated by Ficoll-Paque density-gradient centrifugation, with at least 6 million obtained per sample. Total RNA was extracted from PBMCs with Trizol reagent, with at least 5 micrograms obtained per sample. The percentages of naive CD45RAhigh/CD27high T cells were determined by flow cytometry on a PBMC aliquot from every donor. Spanning cysteine to phenylalanine, the CDR3 consists of 13 amino acids. Only the CDR3 region is kept as DNA, spanning 39 bases read in frame from base 1. V has 7 bases trimmed and J has 4 bases trimmed; junction bases matching no gene number 8. The germline V gene encodes CDR1 SQVTM and CDR2 ANQGSEA. Libraries were made using 5' RACE. These reads were obtained on an Illumina HiSeq 2500. A second 7 to 11 cycle PCR used a sample-barcoded 5' primer and a J-beta primer mix. A template-switch 5' adaptor carrying 12 random nucleotides introduced a unique molecular identifier onto each TCR beta cDNA molecule. Each sample yielded at least 3 million CDR3-containing paired-end reads. All of the RNA was converted into first-strand cDNA using the Mint cDNA synthesis kit, with a TRBC-specific oligonucleotide serving as the primer. After uracil-DNA glycosylase treatment, a first 18-cycle PCR used universal primers M1SS and BC2_uni_R on all cDNA. In the paper's pipeline: Each sample was normalized by randomly selecting 1 million high-quality reads, each carrying a distinct molecular identifier. Reads sharing molecular identifiers were discarded rather than binned into consensus sequences. MiTCR, set to a Q25 quality threshold and the strictest error-elimination algorithm, was used for CDR3 identification, clonotype clustering and error correction. A nonparametric unseen species model using Euler transformation provided a lower-bound estimate of total TCR beta diversity. Using fastp trimming at Q25 and MiXCR clonotype assembly, TCRdb reanalyzed the public sequencing data and kept in-frame beta chains. Entries that share a CDR3 protein sequence are merged under the most common genes and DNA. None of the V and J calls come from the authors' own analysis; TCRdb made them. Present in this sample are around 850,000 distinct CDR3 sequences, under 40% of which were seen just once. Of the sample, over 10% is held by the ten largest clones.

Recombination linked TRBV29-1 to TRBJ2-7, with 9 bases matching TRBD1. The sample consisted of blood. The TCR comes from a man in his late teens or twenties in good health. This receptor has the CDR3 CSALAGTGYEQYF. The DNA sequence is given as TGCAGCGCCCTTGCCGGGACAGGGTACGAGCAGTACTTC.